This T cell receptor beta chain was retrieved from a study of T cells after yellow fever vaccination. For this clonotype: As yet, its antigen is unknown.

V shed 7 bases, J shed 4 bases, and the junction held 9 bases outside the gene matches. The CDR3 runs 15 residues. CDR1 is LGHNA, CDR2 YNFKEQ, per germline. UMIs and a universal primer site were added when TCR cDNA was made by 5'RACE template switching. TCRdb re-called the 5' RACE reads with MiXCR, one entry per CDR3 protein. This sample has under 700,000 distinct CDR3 sequences; less than 20% occur once, and the top ten carry 17%. Study-level points and caveats: The study noted that FACS-sorted repertoires could contain abundant clonotypes contaminating from the bulk population. Some clonotypes, a small share, were shared between CD4 and CD8 compartments. Though weaker, the secondary response peaked faster, on day 5 versus 15.

The input for sequencing was PBMCs, taken more than 4 days after the first yellow fever vaccination. The source is a man aged 18 to 29 who received the YFV17D yellow fever vaccine. The V gene is TRBV4-2, the J gene TRBJ1-2, with 10 bases matching TRBD1. CDR3 region: CASTQTGGALYGYTF. CDR3 coding DNA: TGTGCCAGCACCCAGACAGGGGGCGCTCTCTATGGCTACACCTTC.